Sequencing of this T cell receptor beta chain was carried out in a study of blood T cell repertoires in COVID-19. Study at large: Samples came from the United States, Italy and Spain, spanning acute and convalescent COVID-19.

This CDR3 is built from 15 residues. Germline V CDR1 and CDR2: SGHDT, YYEEEE. J was trimmed by 5 bases and V by 5 bases; bases with no gene match: 10. This clone was seen a few times. Authors' methods: How many nucleated cells were present was estimated from reference gene primer amplification. Only in-frame clones appear in the TCRdb table, and some are missing; sequencing was by immunoSEQ multiplex PCR. The D gene and trimming were derived from the DNA, and the V and J assignments and clone size from that table. This repertoire shows just under 80,000 clones, approximately 80% found once; its top ten account for less than 6%.

Sequencing was carried out using peripheral blood. The chain has TRBV5-6 and TRBJ1-2; 9 bases align to TRBD1. The receptor comes from a woman in her seventies with acute or convalescent COVID-19. The CDR3 here is CASRIQQGARYGYTF. DNA for the CDR3: TGTGCCAGCAGGATTCAACAGGGGGCGAGGTATGGCTACACCTTC. Looking up the rest from reference TRBV5-6 and TRBJ1-2 gives the full variable domain: DAGVTQSPTHLIKTRGQQVTLRCSPKSGHDTVSWYQQALGQGPQFIFQYYEEEERQRGNFPDRFSGHQFPNYSSELNVNALLLGDSALYLCASRIQQGARYGYTFGSGTRLTVV.